This T cell receptor (beta chain) was captured in a study of neurological immune-mediated disorders. Study-level findings and limits: None of the CDR3 amino acid sequences in expanded clones turned up in more than one subject, which points to private repertoires in all groups. HTLV-1-associated myelopathy had the most TCR clonal expansion, and multiple sclerosis had the least, less than healthy controls.

V lost 7 bases and J lost 0, with 9 bases in between. The CDR3 is made up of 13 amino acids. Looked up from germline, CDR1 is MNHEY and CDR2 is SVGEGT. This clonotype has ten or more counts. Its target is unknown. It was by 5'RACE with 10-nucleotide random UMIs that the cDNA was made. TCRdb ran MiXCR on the 5' RACE reads and lists one entry per CDR3 protein. The sample has about 50,000 distinct CDR3 sequences, roughly 8% seen once. Time point described: longitudinal time-point 3. Libraries used 2 million unsorted PBMCs kept frozen in RNAlater. This clonotype was obtained from a woman aged 35 to 49 in good health. V is TRBV6-2 or TRBV6-3 and J is TRBJ1-1; unclear D gene. The sample taken for sequencing was PBMCs. CDR3 in DNA: TGTGCCAGCAACCCCTACTTGAACACTGAAGCTTTCTTT. This sequence encodes CASNPYLNTEAFF.